This T cell receptor beta chain was recovered during a study of cytomegalovirus exposure and HLA in healthy donors. Study-wide background: The 120 validation repertoires matched the roughly 670 first-cohort repertoires in platform, a later analysis reported. Study-wide results and caveats: Generally TCR sequences proved uncommon, though certain public TCRs appeared in numerous donors. The study designated 150 or so TCR beta chains cytomegalovirus-associated. Diagnosis of cytomegalovirus status made by the classifier reportedly showed high specificity and sensitivity.

Germline V gene data show CDR1 as MNHEY and CDR2 as SMNVEV (reference sequence). The CDR3 runs to 16 residues. Trimming removed 3 bases at V and 5 bases at J, with 17 bases between. Measured with immunoSEQ multiplex PCR; TCRdb has only the in-frame clones, and not every one. This sample yields 180,000 or so clones, of which about nine tenths are seen a single time; approximately 7.7% belongs to the top ten. Turning to this clone: Its antigen remains unknown.

The genes are TRBV27 and TRBJ2-1; a possible D gene is TRBD1 (6 bases). The sample taken for sequencing was PBMCs. This receptor was taken from a man between 25 and 39 years old in good health and CMV-seropositive. The CDR3 DNA sequence: TGTGCCAGCAGTTTCGGTAGGGGGACCTTTCACAATGAGCAGTTCTTC. This encodes CASSFGRGTFHNEQFF.